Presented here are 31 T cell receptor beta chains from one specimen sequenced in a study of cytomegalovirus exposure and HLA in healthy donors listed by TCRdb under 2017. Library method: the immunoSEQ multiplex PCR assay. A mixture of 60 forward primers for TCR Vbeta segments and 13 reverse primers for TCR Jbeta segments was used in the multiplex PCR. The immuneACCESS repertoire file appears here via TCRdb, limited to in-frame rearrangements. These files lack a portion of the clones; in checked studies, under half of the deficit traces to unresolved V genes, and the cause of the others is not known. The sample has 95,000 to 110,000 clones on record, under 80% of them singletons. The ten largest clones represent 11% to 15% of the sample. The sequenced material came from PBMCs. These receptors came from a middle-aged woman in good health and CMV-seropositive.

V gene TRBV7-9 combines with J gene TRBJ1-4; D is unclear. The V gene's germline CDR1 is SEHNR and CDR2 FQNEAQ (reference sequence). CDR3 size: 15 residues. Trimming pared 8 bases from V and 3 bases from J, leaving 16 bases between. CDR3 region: CASGLGTVSNEKLFF. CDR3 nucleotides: TGTGCCAGCGGCCTAGGAACAGTATCTAATGAAAAACTGTTTTTT.

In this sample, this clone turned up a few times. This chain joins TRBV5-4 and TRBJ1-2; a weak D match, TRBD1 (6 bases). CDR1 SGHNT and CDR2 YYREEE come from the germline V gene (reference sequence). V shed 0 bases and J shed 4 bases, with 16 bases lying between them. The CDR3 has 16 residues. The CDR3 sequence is CASSLGTGQHTYGYTF. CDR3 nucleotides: TGTGCCAGCAGCTTGGGAACCGGACAGCACACCTATGGCTACACCTTC.

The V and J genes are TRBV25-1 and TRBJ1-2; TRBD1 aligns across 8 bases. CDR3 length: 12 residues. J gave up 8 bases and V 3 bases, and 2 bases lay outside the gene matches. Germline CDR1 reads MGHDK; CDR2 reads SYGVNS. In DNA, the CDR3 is TGTGCCAGCAGTGACAGGGGGCTGGGCTACACCTTC. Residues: CASSDRGLGYTF.

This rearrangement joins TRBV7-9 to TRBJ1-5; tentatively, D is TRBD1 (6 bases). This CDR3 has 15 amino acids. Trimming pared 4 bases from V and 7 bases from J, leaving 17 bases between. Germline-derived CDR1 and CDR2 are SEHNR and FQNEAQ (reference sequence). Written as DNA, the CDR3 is TGTGCCAGCAGCTCAGACAGGTTATGGGAACAGCCCCAGCATTTT. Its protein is CASSSDRLWEQPQHF.

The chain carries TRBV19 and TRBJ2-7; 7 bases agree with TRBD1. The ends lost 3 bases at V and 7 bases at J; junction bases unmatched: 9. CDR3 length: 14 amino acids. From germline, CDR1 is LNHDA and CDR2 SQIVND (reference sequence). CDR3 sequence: CASSIRQGSGEQYF. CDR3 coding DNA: TGTGCCAGTAGTATCCGACAGGGTTCGGGTGAGCAGTACTTC.

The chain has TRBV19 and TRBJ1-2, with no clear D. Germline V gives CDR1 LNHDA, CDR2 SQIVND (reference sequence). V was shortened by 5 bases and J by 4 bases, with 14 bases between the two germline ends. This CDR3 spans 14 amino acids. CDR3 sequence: CASSRRTGSYGYTF. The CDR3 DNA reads TGTGCCAGTAGTCGCCGGACGGGGTCCTATGGCTACACCTTC.

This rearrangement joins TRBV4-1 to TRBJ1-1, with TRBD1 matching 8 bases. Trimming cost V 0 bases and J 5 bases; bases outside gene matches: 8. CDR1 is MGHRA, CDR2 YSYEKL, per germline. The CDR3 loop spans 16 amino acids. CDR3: CASSQDLARGRTEAFF. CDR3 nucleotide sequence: TGCGCCAGCAGCCAAGATTTGGCCAGGGGGCGGACTGAAGCTTTCTTT.

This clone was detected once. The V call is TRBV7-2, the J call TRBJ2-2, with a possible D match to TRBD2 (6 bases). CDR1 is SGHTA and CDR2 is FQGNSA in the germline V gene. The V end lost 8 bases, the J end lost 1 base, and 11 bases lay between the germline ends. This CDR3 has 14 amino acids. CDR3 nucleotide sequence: TGTGCCAGCGCGGGCGGGGTGAACACCGGGGAGCTGTTTTTT. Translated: CASAGGVNTGELFF.

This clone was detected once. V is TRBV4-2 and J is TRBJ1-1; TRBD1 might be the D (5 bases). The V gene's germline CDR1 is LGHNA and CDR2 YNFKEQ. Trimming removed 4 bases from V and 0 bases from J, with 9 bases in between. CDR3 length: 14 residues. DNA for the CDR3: TGTGCCAGCAGCCTGGGGCTCCTGAACACTGAAGCTTTCTTT. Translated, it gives CASSLGLLNTEAFF.

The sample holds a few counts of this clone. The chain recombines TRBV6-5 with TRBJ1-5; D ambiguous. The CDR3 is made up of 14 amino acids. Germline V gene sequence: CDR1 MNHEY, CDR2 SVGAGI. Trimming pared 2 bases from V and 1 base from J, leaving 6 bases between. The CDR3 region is CASSYVGSNQPQHF. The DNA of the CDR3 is TGTGCCAGCAGTTACGTTGGCAGCAATCAGCCCCAGCATTTT.

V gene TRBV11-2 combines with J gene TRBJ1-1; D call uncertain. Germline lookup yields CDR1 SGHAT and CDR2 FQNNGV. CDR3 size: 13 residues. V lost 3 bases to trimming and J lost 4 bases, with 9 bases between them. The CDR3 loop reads CASSFGEGTEAFF. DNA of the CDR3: TGTGCCAGCAGCTTTGGGGAGGGCACTGAAGCTTTCTTT.

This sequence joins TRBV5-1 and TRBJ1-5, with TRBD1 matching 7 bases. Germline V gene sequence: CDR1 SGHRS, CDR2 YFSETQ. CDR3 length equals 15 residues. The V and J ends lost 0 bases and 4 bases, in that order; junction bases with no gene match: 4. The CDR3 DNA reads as TGCGCCAGCAGCTTGGAGGGACAGATAAATCAGCCCCAGCATTTT. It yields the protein CASSLEGQINQPQHF. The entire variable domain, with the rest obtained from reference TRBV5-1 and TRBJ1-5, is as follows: KAGVTQTPRYLIKTRGQQVTLSCSPISGHRSVSWYQQTPGQGLQFLFEYFSETQRNKGNFPGRFSGRQFSNSRSEMNVSTLELGDSALYLCASSLEGQINQPQHFGDGTRLSIL.

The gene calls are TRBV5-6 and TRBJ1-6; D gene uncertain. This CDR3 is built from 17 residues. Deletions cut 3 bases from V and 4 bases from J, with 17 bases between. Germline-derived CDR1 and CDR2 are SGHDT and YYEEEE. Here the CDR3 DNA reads TGTGCCAGCAGCTCCCTCAGGCAGCAGTTATATAATTCACCCCTCCACTTT. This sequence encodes CASSSLRQQLYNSPLHF.

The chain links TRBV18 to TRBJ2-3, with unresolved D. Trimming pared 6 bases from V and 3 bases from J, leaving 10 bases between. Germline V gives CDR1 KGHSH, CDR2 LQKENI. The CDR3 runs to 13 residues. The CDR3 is CASSRVGTDTQYF. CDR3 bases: TGTGCCAGCTCTCGGGTCGGGACAGATACGCAGTATTTT.

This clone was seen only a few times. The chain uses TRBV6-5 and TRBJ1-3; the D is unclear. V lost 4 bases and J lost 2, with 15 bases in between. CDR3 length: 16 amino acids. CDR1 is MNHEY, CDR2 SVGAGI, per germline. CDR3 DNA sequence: TGTGCCAGCAGTTCAACCTTCGCCAGGACTGGAAACACCATATATTTT. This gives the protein CASSSTFARTGNTIYF.

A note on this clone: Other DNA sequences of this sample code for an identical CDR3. The CDR3 DNA reads TGTGCCTGGAGTGTAGGGGGAACTAATGAAAAACTGTTTTTT. Translated: CAWSVGGTNEKLFF. The rearrangement joins TRBV30 to TRBJ1-4, with a tentative D call TRBD1 (6 bases). The germline gives CDR1 GTSNPN, CDR2 SVGIG (reference sequence). The germline V and J ends were trimmed by 0 bases and 1 base, with 6 bases remaining between them. This CDR3 has 14 residues.

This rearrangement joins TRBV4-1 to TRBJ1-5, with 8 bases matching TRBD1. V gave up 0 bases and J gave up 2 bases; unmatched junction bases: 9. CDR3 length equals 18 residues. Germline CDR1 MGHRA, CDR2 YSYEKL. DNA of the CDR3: TGCGCCAGCAGCCAAGATCGCGACAGGGGAGCGGGCAATCAGCCCCAGCATTTT. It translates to CASSQDRDRGAGNQPQHF.

The CDR3 DNA is TGTGCCAGCTCACCCTCTCGTAGACAGGGGTCCGAGCAGTACTTC. Its protein is CASSPSRRQGSEQYF. The genes are TRBV18 and TRBJ2-7, with 8 nucleotides matching TRBD1. V dropped 3 bases and J dropped 6; count of bases not matched to a gene: 10. This CDR3 region has 15 residues. In germline, CDR1 is KGHSH, CDR2 LQKENI.

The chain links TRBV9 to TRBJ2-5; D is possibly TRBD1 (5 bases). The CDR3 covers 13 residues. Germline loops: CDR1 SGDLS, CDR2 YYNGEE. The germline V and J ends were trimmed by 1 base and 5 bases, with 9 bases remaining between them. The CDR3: CASSVRGGETQYF. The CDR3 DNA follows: TGTGCCAGCAGCGTAAGGGGTGGGGAGACCCAGTACTTC.

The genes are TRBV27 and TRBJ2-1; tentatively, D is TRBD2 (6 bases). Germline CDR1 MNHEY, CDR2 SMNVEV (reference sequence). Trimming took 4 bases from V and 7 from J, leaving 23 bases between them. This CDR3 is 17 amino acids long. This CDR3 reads CASSSPPFGGRLNEQFF. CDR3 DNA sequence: TGTGCCAGCAGTTCCCCCCCCTTCGGGGGAAGGTTGAATGAGCAGTTCTTC.

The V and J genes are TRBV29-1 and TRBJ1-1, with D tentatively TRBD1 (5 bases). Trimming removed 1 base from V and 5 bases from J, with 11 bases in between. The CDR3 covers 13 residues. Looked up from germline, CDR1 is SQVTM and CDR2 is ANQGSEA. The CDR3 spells CSVEVGGGTEAFF. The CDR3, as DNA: TGCAGCGTTGAAGTTGGGGGAGGAACTGAAGCTTTCTTT. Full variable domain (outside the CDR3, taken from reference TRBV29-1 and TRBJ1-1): SAVISQKPSRDICQRGTSLTIQCQVDSQVTMMFWYRQQPGQSLTLIATANQGSEATYESGFVIDKFPISRPNLTFSTLTVSNMSPEDSSIYLCSVEVGGGTEAFFGQGTRLTVV.

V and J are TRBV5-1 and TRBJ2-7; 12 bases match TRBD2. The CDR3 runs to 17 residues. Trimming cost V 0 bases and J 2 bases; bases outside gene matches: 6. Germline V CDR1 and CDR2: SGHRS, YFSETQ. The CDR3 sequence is CASSLGLAGATPYEQYF. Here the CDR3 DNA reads TGCGCCAGCAGCTTGGGACTAGCGGGGGCTACACCCTACGAGCAGTACTTC.

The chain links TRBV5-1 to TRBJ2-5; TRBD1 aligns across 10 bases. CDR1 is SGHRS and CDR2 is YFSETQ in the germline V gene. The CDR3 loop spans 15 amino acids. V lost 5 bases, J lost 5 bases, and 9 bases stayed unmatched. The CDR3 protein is CASSPTGGSVETQYF. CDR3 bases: TGCGCCAGCAGTCCGACAGGGGGCAGCGTGGAGACCCAGTACTTC.

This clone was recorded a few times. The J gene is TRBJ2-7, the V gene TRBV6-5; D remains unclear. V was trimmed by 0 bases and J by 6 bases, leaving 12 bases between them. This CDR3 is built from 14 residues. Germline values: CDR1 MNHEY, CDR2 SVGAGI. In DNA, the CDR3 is TGTGCCAGCAGTTACTCGACCCGTGGCGGCGAGCAGTACTTC. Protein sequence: CASSYSTRGGEQYF.

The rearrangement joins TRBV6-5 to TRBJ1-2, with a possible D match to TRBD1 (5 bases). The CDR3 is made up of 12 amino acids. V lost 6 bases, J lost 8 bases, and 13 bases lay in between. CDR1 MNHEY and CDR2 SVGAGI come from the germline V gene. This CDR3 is CASSHGGDGYTF. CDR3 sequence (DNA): TGTGCCAGCAGCCACGGGGGGGACGGCTACACCTTC.

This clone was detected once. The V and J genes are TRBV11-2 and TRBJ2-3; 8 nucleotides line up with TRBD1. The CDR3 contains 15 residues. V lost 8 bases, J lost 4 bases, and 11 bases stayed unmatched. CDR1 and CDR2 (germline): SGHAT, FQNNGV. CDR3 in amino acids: CASDKSQGASDTQYF. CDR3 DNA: TGTGCCAGCGATAAATCCCAGGGGGCTTCAGATACGCAGTATTTT.

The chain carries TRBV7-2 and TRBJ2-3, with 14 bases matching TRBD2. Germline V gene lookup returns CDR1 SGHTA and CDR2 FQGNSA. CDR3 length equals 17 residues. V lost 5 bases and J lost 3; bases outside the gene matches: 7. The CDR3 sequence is CASSSGTSGGYTDTQYF. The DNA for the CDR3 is TGTGCCAGCAGCAGTGGGACTAGCGGGGGCTATACAGATACGCAGTATTTT. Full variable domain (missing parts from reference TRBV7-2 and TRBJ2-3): GAGVSQSPSNKVTEKGKDVELRCDPISGHTALYWYRQSLGQGLEFLIYFQGNSAPDKSGLPSDRFSAERTGGSVSTLTIQRTQQEDSAVYLCASSSGTSGGYTDTQYFGPGTRLTVL.

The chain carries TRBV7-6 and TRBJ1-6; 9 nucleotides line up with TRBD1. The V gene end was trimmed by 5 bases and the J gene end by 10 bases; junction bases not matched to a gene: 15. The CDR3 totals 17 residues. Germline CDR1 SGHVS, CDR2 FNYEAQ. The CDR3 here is CASSATPGQGSRSPLHF. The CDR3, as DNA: TGTGCCAGCAGCGCAACACCGGGACAGGGATCCCGATCACCCCTCCACTTT.

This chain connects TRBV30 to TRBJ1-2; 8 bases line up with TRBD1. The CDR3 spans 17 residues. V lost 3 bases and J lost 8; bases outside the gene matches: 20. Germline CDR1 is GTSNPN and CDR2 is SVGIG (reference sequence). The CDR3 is CAWRPLLQHRDRKGYTF. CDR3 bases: TGTGCCTGGAGGCCTCTCCTCCAACACCGGGACAGGAAAGGCTACACCTTC. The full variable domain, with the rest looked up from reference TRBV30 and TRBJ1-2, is SQTIHQWPATLVQPVGSPLSLECTVEGTSNPNLYWYRQAAGRGLQLLFYSVGIGQISSEVPQNLSASRPQDRQFILSSKKLLLSDSGFYLCAWRPLLQHRDRKGYTFGSGTRLTVV.

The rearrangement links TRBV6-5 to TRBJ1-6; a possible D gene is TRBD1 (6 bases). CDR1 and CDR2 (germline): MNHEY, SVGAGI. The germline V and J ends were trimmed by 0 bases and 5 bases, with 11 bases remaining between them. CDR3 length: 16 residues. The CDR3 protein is CASSYSFQGNNSPLHF. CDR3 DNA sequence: TGTGCCAGCAGTTACTCGTTTCAGGGGAATAATTCACCCCTCCACTTT.

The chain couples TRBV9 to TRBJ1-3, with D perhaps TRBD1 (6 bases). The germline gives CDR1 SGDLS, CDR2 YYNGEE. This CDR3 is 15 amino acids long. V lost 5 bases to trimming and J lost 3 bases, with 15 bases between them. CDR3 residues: CASSSGGGGGNTIYF. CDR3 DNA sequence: TGTGCCAGCAGTTCCGGGGGAGGGGGTGGAAACACCATATATTTT.